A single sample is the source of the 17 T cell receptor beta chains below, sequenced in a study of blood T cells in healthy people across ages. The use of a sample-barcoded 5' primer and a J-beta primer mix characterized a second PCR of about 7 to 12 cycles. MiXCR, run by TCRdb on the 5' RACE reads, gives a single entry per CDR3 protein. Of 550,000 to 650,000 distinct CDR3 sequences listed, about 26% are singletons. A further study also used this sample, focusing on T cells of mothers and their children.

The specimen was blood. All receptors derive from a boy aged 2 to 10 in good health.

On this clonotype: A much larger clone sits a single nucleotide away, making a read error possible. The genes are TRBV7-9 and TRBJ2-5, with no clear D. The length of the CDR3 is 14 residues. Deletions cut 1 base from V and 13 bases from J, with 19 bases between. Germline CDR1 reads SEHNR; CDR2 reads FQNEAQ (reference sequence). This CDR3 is CASSLDVSGARGYF. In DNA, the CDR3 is TGTGCCAGCAGCTTAGACGTCTCTGGCGCGCGAGGGTACTTC. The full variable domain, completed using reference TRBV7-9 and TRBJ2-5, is DTGVSQNPRHKITKRGQNVTFRCDPISEHNRLYWYRQTLGQGPEFLTYFQNEAQLEKSRLLSDRFSAERPKGSFSTLEIQRTEQGDSAMYLCASSLDVSGARGYFGPGTRLLVL.

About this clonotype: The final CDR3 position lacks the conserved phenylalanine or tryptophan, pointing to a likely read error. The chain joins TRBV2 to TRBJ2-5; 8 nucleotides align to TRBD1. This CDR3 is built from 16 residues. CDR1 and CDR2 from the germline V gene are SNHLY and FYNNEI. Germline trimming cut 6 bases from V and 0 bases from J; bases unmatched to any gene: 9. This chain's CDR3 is CASSAVRGRDQETQYL. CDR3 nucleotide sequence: TGTGCCAGCAGCGCGGTCAGGGGGCGCGACCAAGAGACCCAGTACTTG.

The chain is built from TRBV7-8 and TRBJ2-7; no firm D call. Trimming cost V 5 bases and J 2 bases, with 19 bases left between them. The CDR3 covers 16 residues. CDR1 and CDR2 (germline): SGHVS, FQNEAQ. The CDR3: CASSLRRAITTYEQYF. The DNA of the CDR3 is TGTGCCAGCAGCCTACGTCGCGCCATTACTACCTACGAGCAGTACTTC.

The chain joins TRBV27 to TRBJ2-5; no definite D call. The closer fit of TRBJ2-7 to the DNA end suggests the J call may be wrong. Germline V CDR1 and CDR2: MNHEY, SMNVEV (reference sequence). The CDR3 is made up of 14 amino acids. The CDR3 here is CASSLSQVTYEQYF. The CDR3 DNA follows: TGTGCCAGCAGTTTATCGCAGGTTACCTACGAGCAGTACTTC.

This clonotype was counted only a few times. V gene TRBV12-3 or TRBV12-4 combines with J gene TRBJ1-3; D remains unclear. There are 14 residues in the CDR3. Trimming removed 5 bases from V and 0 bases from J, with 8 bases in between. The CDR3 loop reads CASSRSGSGNTIYF. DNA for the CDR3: TGTGCCAGCAGTCGGTCGGGCTCTGGAAACACCATATATTTT.

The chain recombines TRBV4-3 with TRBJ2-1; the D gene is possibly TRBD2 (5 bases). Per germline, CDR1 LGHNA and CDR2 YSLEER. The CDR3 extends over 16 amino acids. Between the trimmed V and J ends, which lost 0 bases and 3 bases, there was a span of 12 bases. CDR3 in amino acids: CASSQDLGADYNEQFF. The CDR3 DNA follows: TGCGCCAGCAGCCAAGATCTGGGAGCGGACTACAATGAGCAGTTCTTC.

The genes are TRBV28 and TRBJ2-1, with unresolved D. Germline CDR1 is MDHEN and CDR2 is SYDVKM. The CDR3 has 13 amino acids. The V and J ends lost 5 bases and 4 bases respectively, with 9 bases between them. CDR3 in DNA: TGTGCCAGCAGTGCCAGAGTTTACAATGAGCAGTTCTTC. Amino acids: CASSARVYNEQFF.

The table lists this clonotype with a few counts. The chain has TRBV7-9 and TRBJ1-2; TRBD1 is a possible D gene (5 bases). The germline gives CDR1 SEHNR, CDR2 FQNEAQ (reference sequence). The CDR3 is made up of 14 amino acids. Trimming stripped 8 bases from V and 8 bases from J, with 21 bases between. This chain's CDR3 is CASGPGREARGYTF. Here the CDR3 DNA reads TGTGCCAGCGGCCCGGGCAGGGAGGCTAGGGGCTACACCTTC.

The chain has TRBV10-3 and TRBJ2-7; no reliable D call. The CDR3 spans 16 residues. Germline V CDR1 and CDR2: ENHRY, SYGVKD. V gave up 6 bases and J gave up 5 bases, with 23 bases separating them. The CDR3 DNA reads TGTGCCATCAGGGTCTCCGATGCCCCTCTTCACCACGAGCAGTACTTC. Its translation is CAIRVSDAPLHHEQYF.

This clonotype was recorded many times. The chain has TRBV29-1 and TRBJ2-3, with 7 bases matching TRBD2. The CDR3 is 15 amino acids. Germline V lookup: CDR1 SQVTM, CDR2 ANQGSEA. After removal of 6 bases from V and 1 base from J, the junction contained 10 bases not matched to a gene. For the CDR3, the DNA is TGCAGCGTAATCGGACTAGACTACGGCACAGATACGCAGTATTTT. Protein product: CSVIGLDYGTDTQYF.

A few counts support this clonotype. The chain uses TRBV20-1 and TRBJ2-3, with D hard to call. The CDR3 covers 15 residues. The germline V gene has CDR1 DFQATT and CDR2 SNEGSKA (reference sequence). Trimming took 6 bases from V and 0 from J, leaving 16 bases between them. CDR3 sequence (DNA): TGCAGTGCCCCAGACCGAGCGCTCAGCACAGATACGCAGTATTTT. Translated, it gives CSAPDRALSTDTQYF.

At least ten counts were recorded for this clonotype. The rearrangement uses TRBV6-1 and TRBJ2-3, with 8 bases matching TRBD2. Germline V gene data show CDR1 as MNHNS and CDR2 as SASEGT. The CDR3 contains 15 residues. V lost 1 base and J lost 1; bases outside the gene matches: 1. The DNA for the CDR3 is TGTGCCAGCAGTGAAGAAGCGGGAGGCACAGATACGCAGTATTTT. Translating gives CASSEEAGGTDTQYF.

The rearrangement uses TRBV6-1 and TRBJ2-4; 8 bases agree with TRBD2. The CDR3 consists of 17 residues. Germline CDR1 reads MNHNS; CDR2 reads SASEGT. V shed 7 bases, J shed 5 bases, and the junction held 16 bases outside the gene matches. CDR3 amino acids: CASIPAALRGRQNIQYF. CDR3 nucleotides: TGTGCCAGCATCCCTGCGGCCCTGCGCGGGAGGCAAAACATTCAGTACTTC.

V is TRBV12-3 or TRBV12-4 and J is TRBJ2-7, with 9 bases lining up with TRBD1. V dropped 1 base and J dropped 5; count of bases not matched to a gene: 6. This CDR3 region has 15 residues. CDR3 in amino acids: CASSLGGQGEHEQYF. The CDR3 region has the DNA TGTGCCAGCAGTTTAGGGGGACAGGGTGAGCACGAGCAGTACTTC.

For the CDR3, the DNA is TGTGCCAGCAGCCATAGCGGGGACAATGAGCAGTTCTTC. Its translation is CASSHSGDNEQFF. The chain is built from TRBV7-2 and TRBJ2-1, with TRBD2 identical over 8 bases. Trimming took 5 bases from V and 5 from J; bases not matched to a gene: 2. This CDR3 is 13 amino acids long. Germline CDR1 reads SGHTA; CDR2 reads FQGNSA. The full variable domain, rest sourced from reference TRBV7-2 and TRBJ2-1, is GAGVSQSPSNKVTEKGKDVELRCDPISGHTALYWYRQSLGQGLEFLIYFQGNSAPDKSGLPSDRFSAERTGGSVSTLTIQRTQQEDSAVYLCASSHSGDNEQFFGPGTRLTVL.

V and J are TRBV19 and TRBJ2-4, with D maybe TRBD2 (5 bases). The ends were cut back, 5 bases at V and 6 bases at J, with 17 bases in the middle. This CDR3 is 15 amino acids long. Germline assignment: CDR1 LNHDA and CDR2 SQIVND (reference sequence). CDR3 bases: TGTGCCAGTAGTCCCGGGGATCGGTTGATAAACATTCAGTACTTC. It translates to CASSPGDRLINIQYF. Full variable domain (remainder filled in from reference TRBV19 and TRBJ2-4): DGGITQSPKYLFRKEGQNVTLSCEQNLNHDAMYWYRQDPGQGLRLIYYSQIVNDFQKGDIAEGYSVSREKKESFPLTVTSAQKNPTAFYLCASSPGDRLINIQYFGAGTRLSVL.

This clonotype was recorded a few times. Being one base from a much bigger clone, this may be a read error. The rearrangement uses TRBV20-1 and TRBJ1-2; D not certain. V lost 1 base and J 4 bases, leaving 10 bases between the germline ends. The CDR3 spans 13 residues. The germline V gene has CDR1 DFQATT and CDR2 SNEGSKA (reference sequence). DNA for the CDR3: TGCAGTGCTAGAGTCTACAATGGCTATGGCTACACCTTC. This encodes CSARVYNGYGYTF.